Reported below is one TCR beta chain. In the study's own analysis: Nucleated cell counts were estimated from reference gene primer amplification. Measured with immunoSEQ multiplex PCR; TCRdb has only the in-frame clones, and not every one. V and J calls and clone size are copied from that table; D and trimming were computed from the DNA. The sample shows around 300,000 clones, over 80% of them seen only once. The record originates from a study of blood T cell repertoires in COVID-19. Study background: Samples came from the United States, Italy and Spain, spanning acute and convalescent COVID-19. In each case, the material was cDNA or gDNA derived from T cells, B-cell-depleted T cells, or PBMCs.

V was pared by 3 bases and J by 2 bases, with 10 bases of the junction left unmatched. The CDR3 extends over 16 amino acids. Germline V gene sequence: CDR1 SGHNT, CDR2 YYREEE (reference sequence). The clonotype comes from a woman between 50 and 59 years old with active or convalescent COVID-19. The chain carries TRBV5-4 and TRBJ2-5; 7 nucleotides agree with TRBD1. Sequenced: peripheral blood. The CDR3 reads CASSSSPGTVQETQYF. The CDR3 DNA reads TGTGCCAGCAGCTCTTCTCCCGGGACAGTACAAGAGACCCAGTACTTC. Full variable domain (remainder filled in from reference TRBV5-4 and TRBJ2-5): ETGVTQSPTHLIKTRGQQVTLRCSSQSGHNTVSWYQQALGQGPQFIFQYYREEENGRGNFPPRFSGLQFPNYSSELNVNALELDDSALYLCASSSSPGTVQETQYFGPGTRLLVL.